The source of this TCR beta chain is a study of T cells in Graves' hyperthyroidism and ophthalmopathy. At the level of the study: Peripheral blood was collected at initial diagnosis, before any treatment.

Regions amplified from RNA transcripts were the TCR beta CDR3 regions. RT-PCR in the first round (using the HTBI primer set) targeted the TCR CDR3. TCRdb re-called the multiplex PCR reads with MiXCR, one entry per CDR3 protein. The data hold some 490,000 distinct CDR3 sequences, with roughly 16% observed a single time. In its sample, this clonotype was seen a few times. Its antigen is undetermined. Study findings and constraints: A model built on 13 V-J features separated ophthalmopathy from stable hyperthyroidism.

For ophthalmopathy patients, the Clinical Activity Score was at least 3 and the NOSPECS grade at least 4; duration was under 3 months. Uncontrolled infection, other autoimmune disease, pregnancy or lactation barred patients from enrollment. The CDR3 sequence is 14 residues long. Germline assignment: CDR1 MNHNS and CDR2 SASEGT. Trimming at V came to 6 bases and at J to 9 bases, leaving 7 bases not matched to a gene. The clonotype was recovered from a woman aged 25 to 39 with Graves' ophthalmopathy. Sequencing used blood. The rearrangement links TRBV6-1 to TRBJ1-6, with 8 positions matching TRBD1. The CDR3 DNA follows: TGTGCCAGCAGGCCAGACAGGGGTAGTTCACCCCTCCACTTT. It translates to CASRPDRGSSPLHF.